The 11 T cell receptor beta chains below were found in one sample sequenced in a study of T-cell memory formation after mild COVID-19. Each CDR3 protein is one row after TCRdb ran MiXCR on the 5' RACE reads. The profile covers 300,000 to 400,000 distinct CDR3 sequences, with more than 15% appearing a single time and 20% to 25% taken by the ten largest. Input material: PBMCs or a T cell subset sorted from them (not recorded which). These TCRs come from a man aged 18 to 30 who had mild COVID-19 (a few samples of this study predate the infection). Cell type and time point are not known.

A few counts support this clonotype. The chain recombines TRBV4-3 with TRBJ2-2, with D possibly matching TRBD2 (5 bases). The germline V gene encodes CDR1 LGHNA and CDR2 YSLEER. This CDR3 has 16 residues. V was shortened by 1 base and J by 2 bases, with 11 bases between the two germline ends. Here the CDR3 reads CASSQGSSLNTGELFF. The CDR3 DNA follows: TGCGCCAGCAGCCAAGGGTCTAGCCTAAACACCGGGGAGCTGTTTTTT.

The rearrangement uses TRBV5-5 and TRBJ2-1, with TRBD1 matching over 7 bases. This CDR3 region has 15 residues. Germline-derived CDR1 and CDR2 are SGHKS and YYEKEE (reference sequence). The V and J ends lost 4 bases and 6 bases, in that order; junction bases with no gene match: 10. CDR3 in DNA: TGTGCCAGCAGCCGAGGGACAGACTATTTCAATGAGCAGTTCTTC. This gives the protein CASSRGTDYFNEQFF.

The DNA for the CDR3 is TGTGCCAGCAGCTTACGGACAGGGGTAGGGGACACGCAGTATTTT. Protein product: CASSLRTGVGDTQYF. The V gene is TRBV7-8, the J gene TRBJ2-3, with 9 positions matching TRBD1. The CDR3 runs to 15 residues. Germline V gene lookup returns CDR1 SGHVS and CDR2 FQNEAQ. V lost 2 bases and J lost 9; bases outside the gene matches: 9.

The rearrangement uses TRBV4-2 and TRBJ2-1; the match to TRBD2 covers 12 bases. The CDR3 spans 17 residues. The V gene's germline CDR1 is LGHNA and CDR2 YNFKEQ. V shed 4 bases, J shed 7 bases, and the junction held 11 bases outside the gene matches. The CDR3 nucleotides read TGTGCCAGCAGCCCCCGGCCTAGCGGGGGGGCCGTGAATGAGCAGTTCTTC. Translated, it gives CASSPRPSGGAVNEQFF.

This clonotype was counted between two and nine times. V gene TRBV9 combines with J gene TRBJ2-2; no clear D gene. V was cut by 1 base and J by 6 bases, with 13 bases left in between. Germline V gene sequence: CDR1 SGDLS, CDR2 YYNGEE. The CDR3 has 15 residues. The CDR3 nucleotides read TGTGCCAGCAGCGTAAAGTCTTTTGAATCCGGGGAGCTGTTTTTT. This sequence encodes CASSVKSFESGELFF.

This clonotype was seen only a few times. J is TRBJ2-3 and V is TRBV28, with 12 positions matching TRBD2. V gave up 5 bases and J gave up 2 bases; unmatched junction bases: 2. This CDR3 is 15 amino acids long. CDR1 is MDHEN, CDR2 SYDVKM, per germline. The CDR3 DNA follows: TGTGCCAGCAGTCTAGCGGGGGGGATCACAGATACGCAGTATTTT. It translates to CASSLAGGITDTQYF.

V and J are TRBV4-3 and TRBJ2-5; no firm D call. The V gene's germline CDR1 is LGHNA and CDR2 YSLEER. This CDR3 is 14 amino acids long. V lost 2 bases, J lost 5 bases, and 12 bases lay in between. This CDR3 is CASSQTDGMETQYF. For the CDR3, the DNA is TGCGCCAGCAGCCAAACTGACGGAATGGAGACCCAGTACTTC.

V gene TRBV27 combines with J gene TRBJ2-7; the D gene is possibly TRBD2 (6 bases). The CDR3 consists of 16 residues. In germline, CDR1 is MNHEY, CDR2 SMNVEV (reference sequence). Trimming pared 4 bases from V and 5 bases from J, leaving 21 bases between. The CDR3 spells CASSWPEGIGRDEQYV. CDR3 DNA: TGTGCCAGCAGTTGGCCGGAGGGAATAGGTCGGGACGAGCAGTACGTC.

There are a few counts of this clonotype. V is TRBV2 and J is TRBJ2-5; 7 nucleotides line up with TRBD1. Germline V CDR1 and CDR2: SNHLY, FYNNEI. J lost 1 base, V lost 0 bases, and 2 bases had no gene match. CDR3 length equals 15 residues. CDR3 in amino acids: CASSEAGQTQETQYF. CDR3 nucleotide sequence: TGTGCCAGCAGTGAAGCGGGACAGACCCAAGAGACCCAGTACTTC.

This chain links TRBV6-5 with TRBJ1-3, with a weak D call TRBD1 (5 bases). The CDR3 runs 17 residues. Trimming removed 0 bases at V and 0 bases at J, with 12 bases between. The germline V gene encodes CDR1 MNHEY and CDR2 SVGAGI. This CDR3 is CASSYSGTVGSGNTIYF. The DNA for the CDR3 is TGTGCCAGCAGTTACTCGGGGACTGTGGGCTCTGGAAACACCATATATTTT.

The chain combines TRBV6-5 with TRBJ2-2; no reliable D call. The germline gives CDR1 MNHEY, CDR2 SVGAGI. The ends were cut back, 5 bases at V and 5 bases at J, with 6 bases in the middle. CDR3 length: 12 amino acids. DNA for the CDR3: TGTGCCAGCAGTCCCTTTACCGGGGAGCTGTTTTTT. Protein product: CASSPFTGELFF.